The source of this T cell receptor beta chain is a study of tumor-infiltrating lymphocytes in oesophageal squamous cell carcinoma. This CDR3 is built from 16 residues. Germline-derived CDR1 and CDR2 are KGHSH and LQKENI. V was pared by 3 bases and J by 14 bases, with 20 bases of the junction left unmatched. TCRdb recomputed calls from the PCR reads with MiXCR, one row per CDR3 protein. The sample yields fewer than 20,000 distinct CDR3 sequences, about 43% seen once. Only a few counts were recorded for this clonotype. This may be a read error: a much more frequent sequence differs by one nucleotide. The V gene is TRBV18, the J gene TRBJ2-3; TRBD1 aligns across 7 bases. The TCR sequence derives from a male donor with esophageal squamous cell carcinoma. The sequenced sample was normal esophageal tissue next to the tumor. The CDR3 nucleotides are TGTGCCAGCTCACCCCTCCCGGGACAGAACACCGGGGAGCTGTATTTT. Its translation is CASSPLPGQNTGELYF.